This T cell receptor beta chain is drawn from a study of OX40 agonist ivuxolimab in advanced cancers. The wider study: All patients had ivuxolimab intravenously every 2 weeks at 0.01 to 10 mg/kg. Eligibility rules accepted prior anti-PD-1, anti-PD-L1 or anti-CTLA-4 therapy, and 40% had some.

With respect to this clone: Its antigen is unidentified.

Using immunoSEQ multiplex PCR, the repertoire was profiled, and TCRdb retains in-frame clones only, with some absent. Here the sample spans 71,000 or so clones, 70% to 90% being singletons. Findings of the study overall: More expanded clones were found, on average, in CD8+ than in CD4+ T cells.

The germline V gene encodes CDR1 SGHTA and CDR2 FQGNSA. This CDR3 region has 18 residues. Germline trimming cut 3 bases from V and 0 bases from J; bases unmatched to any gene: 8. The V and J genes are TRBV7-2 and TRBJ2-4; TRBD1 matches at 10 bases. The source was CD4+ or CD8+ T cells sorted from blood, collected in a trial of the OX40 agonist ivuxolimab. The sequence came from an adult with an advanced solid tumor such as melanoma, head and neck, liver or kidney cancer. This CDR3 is CASSFPRTGGVAKNIQYF. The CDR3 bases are TGTGCCAGCAGCTTCCCCCGGACAGGGGGGGTAGCCAAAAACATTCAGTACTTC.